The 25 T cell receptor beta chains given below trace back to one sample, sequenced in a study of blood T cell repertoires in COVID-19. The method was immunoSEQ multiplex PCR; TCRdb's version includes in-frame clones alone and lacks a portion of them. The sample has under 500,000 clones, about 85% seen once. The sample was PBMCs or T cells enriched from blood (not recorded which). These receptors were obtained from a woman aged 18-29 years with acute COVID-19.

The chain is built from TRBV3-1 (or the pseudogene TRBV3-2) and TRBJ2-7; D gene uncertain. There are 12 residues in the CDR3. Germline CDR1 reads LGHDT; CDR2 reads YNNKEL (reference sequence). V shed 3 bases and J shed 3 bases, with 6 bases lying between them. For the CDR3, the DNA is TGTGCCAGCAGCCAGGCCTTCTACGAGCAGTACTTC. Residues: CASSQAFYEQYF.

The chain has TRBV3-1 (or the pseudogene TRBV3-2) and TRBJ2-5, with 7 nucleotides matching TRBD2. The CDR3 length is 19 residues. Per the germline V gene, CDR1 is LGHDT and CDR2 is YNNKEL (reference sequence). J gave up 3 bases and V 0 bases, and 16 bases lay outside the gene matches. The CDR3 coding sequence is TGTGCCAGCAGCCAAGATTACGGGACTATGACAATTAATGAAGAGACCCAGTACTTC. It encodes CASSQDYGTMTINEETQYF.

The CDR3 spells CSASSHGSYNEQFF. The CDR3 region has the DNA TGCAGTGCTAGTTCCCACGGCTCCTACAATGAGCAGTTCTTC. The chain joins TRBV20-1 to TRBJ2-1; D not certain. The CDR3 consists of 14 residues. V lost 3 bases and J lost 0, with 9 bases in between. Germline V gene lookup returns CDR1 DFQATT and CDR2 SNEGSKA (reference sequence).

The chain carries TRBV19 and TRBJ2-1; D not certain. Trimming cost V 6 bases and J 3 bases, with 9 bases left between them. CDR1 is LNHDA, CDR2 SQIVND, per germline (reference sequence). The CDR3 sequence is 13 residues long. The CDR3 here is CASREQNYNEQFF. Here the CDR3 DNA reads TGTGCCAGTAGGGAACAGAACTACAATGAGCAGTTCTTC.

The chain joins TRBV5-6 to TRBJ2-7; tentatively, D is TRBD1 (5 bases). Germline CDR1 SGHDT, CDR2 YYEEEE. The CDR3 contains 12 residues. V lost 5 bases to trimming and J lost 2 bases, with 8 bases between them. DNA for the CDR3: TGTGCCAGCAGTCAGGGAACCTACGAGCAGTACTTC. Its protein is CASSQGTYEQYF.

Only a few counts were recorded for this clone. This chain connects TRBV6-2 or TRBV6-3 to TRBJ1-6; D not resolved. The CDR3 runs to 12 residues. Germline V gene lookup returns CDR1 MNHEY and CDR2 SVGEGT. V was pared by 6 bases and J by 7 bases, with 7 bases between. CDR3 coding DNA: TGTGCCAGCAGCTCCCTCAATTCACCCCTCCACTTT. Protein product: CASSSLNSPLHF.

The chain combines TRBV11-2 with TRBJ1-1; D unclear. The V gene's germline CDR1 is SGHAT and CDR2 FQNNGV. The CDR3 covers 13 residues. V was trimmed by 0 bases and J by 5 bases, leaving 7 bases between them. This CDR3 is CASSLDEETEAFF. CDR3 sequence (DNA): TGTGCCAGCAGCTTAGATGAGGAGACTGAAGCTTTCTTT.

In nucleotides, the CDR3 is TGTGCCAGCAGTTCCGGGCAAGAGACCCAGTACTTC. Its translation is CASSSGQETQYF. The gene calls are TRBV6-5 and TRBJ2-5; D remains unclear. Germline CDR1 reads MNHEY; CDR2 reads SVGAGI. The CDR3 has 12 amino acids. Trimming stripped 4 bases from V and 2 bases from J, with 5 bases between.

This rearrangement joins TRBV15 to TRBJ1-5, with a tentative D call TRBD1 (6 bases). CDR3 length equals 16 residues. The V and J ends lost 0 bases and 7 bases respectively, with 16 bases between them. Germline V gene lookup returns CDR1 LNHNV and CDR2 YYDKDF (reference sequence). The CDR3 DNA is TGTGCCACCAGCAGAGATTTGGGCAGGCAGGGGCAGCCCCAGCATTTT. Encoded protein: CATSRDLGRQGQPQHF.

The genes are TRBV15 and TRBJ1-4, with D possibly TRBD1 on 5 matching bases. Trimming took 0 bases from V and 2 from J, leaving 10 bases between them. CDR3 length: 16 residues. Germline values: CDR1 LNHNV, CDR2 YYDKDF (reference sequence). The CDR3 bases are TGTGCCACCAGCAGAGACTTCACAGGCACTAATGAAAAACTGTTTTTT. Protein: CATSRDFTGTNEKLFF.

The chain recombines TRBV24-1 with TRBJ1-1; 7 bases align to TRBD1. The CDR3 extends over 14 amino acids. Germline V CDR1 and CDR2: KGHDR, SFDVKD. V lost 4 bases to trimming and J lost 6 bases; unmatched junction nucleotides: 7. The CDR3 DNA follows: TGTGCCACCAGTGACCGATCAGGGACAGCTGAAGCTTTCTTT. This gives the protein CATSDRSGTAEAFF.

The chain carries TRBV28 and TRBJ2-1; D is uncertain. This CDR3 contains 12 residues. The germline V gene has CDR1 MDHEN and CDR2 SYDVKM. Trimming stripped 2 bases from V and 5 bases from J, with 4 bases between. CDR3 in DNA: TGTGCCAGCAGTTTACAAAACAATGAGCAGTTCTTC. This translates into CASSLQNNEQFF.

This chain joins TRBV19 and TRBJ1-1; no clear D. V lost 2 bases and J 8 bases, leaving 9 bases between the germline ends. Germline V gene lookup returns CDR1 LNHDA and CDR2 SQIVND (reference sequence). This CDR3 contains 12 residues. The CDR3 nucleotides are TGTGCCAGTAGTATACTGTCCGGGGAAGCTTTCTTT. Translated, it gives CASSILSGEAFF.

CDR3 loop: CASSLEQGDEQYF. The CDR3 DNA reads as TGCGCCAGCAGCTTGGAGCAGGGGGACGAGCAGTACTTC. The genes are TRBV5-1 and TRBJ2-7; 7 bases agree with TRBD1. Germline CDR1 SGHRS, CDR2 YFSETQ. V was clipped by 0 bases and J by 5 bases; unmatched bases: 2. The CDR3 runs to 13 residues.

V is TRBV7-9 and J is TRBJ1-6; 9 nucleotides agree with TRBD1. The length of the CDR3 is 13 residues. Per germline, CDR1 SEHNR and CDR2 FQNEAQ (reference sequence). J gave up 10 bases and V 9 bases, and 7 bases lay outside the gene matches. As DNA, the CDR3 is TGTGCCAGTTCGGGACAGGGAGACTCACCCCTCCACTTT. It encodes CASSGQGDSPLHF. Full variable domain (missing parts from reference TRBV7-9 and TRBJ1-6): DTGVSQNPRHKITKRGQNVTFRCDPISEHNRLYWYRQTLGQGPEFLTYFQNEAQLEKSRLLSDRFSAERPKGSFSTLEIQRTEQGDSAMYLCASSGQGDSPLHFGNGTRLTVT.

CDR3 region: CASSQVGSGQSPPLHF. The DNA of the CDR3 is TGTGCCAGCAGCCAAGTCGGGAGCGGACAATCCCCACCCCTCCACTTT. The V call is TRBV3-1 (or the pseudogene TRBV3-2), the J call TRBJ1-6; TRBD1 might be the D (5 bases). Trimming shortened V by 1 base and J by 11 bases, and 18 bases separated the two germline ends. The CDR3 covers 16 residues. From germline, CDR1 is LGHDT and CDR2 YNNKEL (reference sequence).

The rearrangement links TRBV6-1 to TRBJ2-3; the D gene is possibly TRBD2 (6 bases). CDR1 and CDR2 from the germline V gene are MNHNS and SASEGT. V lost 2 bases to trimming and J lost 6 bases, with 15 bases between them. This CDR3 spans 15 amino acids. The CDR3 sequence: CASSESAGSPDTQYF. The DNA of the CDR3 is TGTGCCAGCAGTGAATCGGCGGGGTCGCCGGATACGCAGTATTTT.

V and J are TRBV5-4 and TRBJ2-7; the D gene is possibly TRBD2 (6 bases). The CDR3 has 14 amino acids. V lost 4 bases to trimming and J lost 1 base, with 12 bases between them. In germline, CDR1 is SGHNT, CDR2 YYREEE (reference sequence). CDR3 sequence reads: CASSEPGLSYEQYF. The CDR3 DNA is TGTGCCAGCAGCGAGCCGGGACTTTCCTACGAGCAGTACTTC.

This clone was counted a few times. The chain recombines TRBV19 with TRBJ2-7, with D perhaps TRBD2 (5 bases). This CDR3 comprises 15 residues. Germline V lookup: CDR1 LNHDA, CDR2 SQIVND (reference sequence). Trimming pared 2 bases from V and 2 bases from J, leaving 13 bases between. This CDR3 is CASSIYGGFAYEQYF. The CDR3, as DNA: TGTGCCAGTAGTATATATGGAGGTTTTGCCTACGAGCAGTACTTC. Looking up the rest from reference TRBV19 and TRBJ2-7 gives the full variable domain: DGGITQSPKYLFRKEGQNVTLSCEQNLNHDAMYWYRQDPGQGLRLIYYSQIVNDFQKGDIAEGYSVSREKKESFPLTVTSAQKNPTAFYLCASSIYGGFAYEQYFGPGTRLTVT.

This clone appeared many times. The DNA for the CDR3 is TGTGCCAGCTCACCATCACAGGGCAACACTGAAGCTTTCTTT. Translating gives CASSPSQGNTEAFF. The chain is built from TRBV18 and TRBJ1-1; tentative D call: TRBD1 (6 bases). V lost 2 bases to trimming and J lost 2 bases, with 9 bases between them. This CDR3 has 14 amino acids. The germline gives CDR1 KGHSH, CDR2 LQKENI.

The chain is built from TRBV25-1 and TRBJ2-4; 9 nucleotides agree with TRBD1. The germline CDR1 and CDR2 sequences are MGHDK and SYGVNS. This CDR3 contains 13 residues. V was pared by 6 bases and J by 8 bases, with 5 bases of the junction left unmatched. CDR3 sequence (DNA): TGTGCCAGCAGCCGGGACAGGGTAGACATTCAGTACTTC. Its translation is CASSRDRVDIQYF.

This chain joins TRBV2 and TRBJ2-7, with a possible D match to TRBD2 (5 bases). The CDR3 consists of 11 residues. Germline V CDR1 and CDR2: SNHLY, FYNNEI. V lost 7 bases and J 6 bases, leaving 10 bases between the germline ends. The CDR3: CASIPGIEQYF. The CDR3 DNA is TGTGCCAGCATACCGGGGATCGAGCAGTACTTC.

The chain carries TRBV29-1 and TRBJ2-1; tentatively, D is TRBD1 (5 bases). CDR1 SQVTM and CDR2 ANQGSEA come from the germline V gene. The CDR3 covers 15 residues. The ends were cut back, 6 bases at V and 3 bases at J, with 18 bases in the middle. The CDR3, as DNA: TGCAGCGTAGATAGCAGGGTCGGTGGCTACAATGAGCAGTTCTTC. Protein: CSVDSRVGGYNEQFF.

This chain links TRBV2 with TRBJ1-4, with 7 bases aligning to TRBD1. This CDR3 comprises 15 residues. The V and J ends lost 8 bases and 7 bases, in that order; junction bases with no gene match: 13. Germline CDR1 SNHLY, CDR2 FYNNEI. CDR3 loop: CASGPVTGNGEKLFF. CDR3 DNA: TGTGCCAGCGGCCCAGTGACAGGGAACGGTGAAAAACTGTTTTTT.

The chain employs TRBV7-8 and TRBJ1-2; D ambiguous. Trimming took off 5 bases at V and 6 bases at J, with 13 bases between the two ends. The CDR3 consists of 13 residues. Per the germline V gene, CDR1 is SGHVS and CDR2 is FQNEAQ. Here the CDR3 reads CASSPAVINGYTF. CDR3 in DNA: TGTGCCAGCAGCCCGGCGGTTATAAATGGCTACACCTTC. The full variable domain, completed using reference TRBV7-8 and TRBJ1-2, is GAGVSQSPRYKVAKRGQDVALRCDPISGHVSLFWYQQALGQGPEFLTYFQNEAQLDKSGLPSDRFFAERPEGSVSTLKIQRTQQEDSAVYLCASSPAVINGYTFGSGTRLTVV.